These 26 T cell receptor beta chains originate from one sample sequenced in a study of shared clonotypes between healthy human individuals. Naive CD8 cells comprised CD45RO-negative, CCR7-positively selected cells, excluding terminally differentiated effector memory CD45RA+ cells. Sequenced by immunoSEQ multiplex PCR; TCRdb stores in-frame clones only, minus some. The sample carries roughly 1,800,000 clones, about 95% recorded once. Sequences were obtained from naive CD8+ T cells sorted from blood. The receptors originated from a man between 18 and 29 years old in good health.

The V call is TRBV5-1, the J call TRBJ2-1; 8 bases map to TRBD1. The CDR3 is 15 residues long. The V gene end was trimmed by 4 bases and the J gene end by 14 bases; junction bases not matched to a gene: 17. Germline V gene lookup returns CDR1 SGHRS and CDR2 YFSETQ. This chain's CDR3 is CASSQGQGEHPREFF. The CDR3 DNA follows: TGCGCCAGCAGCCAAGGACAGGGCGAGCACCCGAGGGAGTTCTTC.

About this clone itself: Other DNA sequences from this sample encode an identical CDR3 as well. CDR3: CASSLSSYNEQFF. CDR3 DNA sequence: TGCGCCAGCAGCTTGTCGTCCTACAATGAGCAGTTCTTC. The V gene is TRBV5-1, the J gene TRBJ2-1, with D uncertain. Per the germline V gene, CDR1 is SGHRS and CDR2 is YFSETQ. The CDR3 sequence is 13 residues long. V was clipped by 1 base and J by 1 base, with 3 bases between them.

Turning to this clone: Other nucleotide sequences in the sample specify the same CDR3. J is TRBJ2-2 and V is TRBV6-5; no clear D gene. CDR3 length: 14 residues. Deletions cut 0 bases from V and 5 bases from J, with 7 bases between. Germline CDR1 reads MNHEY; CDR2 reads SVGAGI. The CDR3 DNA sequence: TGTGCCAGCAGTTACTCGTGGGGAACCGGGGAGCTGTTTTTT. It codes for CASSYSWGTGELFF.

V gene TRBV6-5 combines with J gene TRBJ2-1; D not resolved. With 2 bases removed from V and 5 bases from J, the gap between germline ends came to 7 bases. CDR3 length equals 13 residues. Germline V CDR1 and CDR2: MNHEY, SVGAGI. The CDR3 region has the DNA TGTGCCAGCAGTTACAACGACAACAATGAGCAGTTCTTC. Translating it yields CASSYNDNNEQFF.

The genes are TRBV6-1 and TRBJ2-6, with a possible D match to TRBD2 (5 bases). The CDR3 is 18 residues long. Per germline, CDR1 MNHNS and CDR2 SASEGT. Trimming took 1 base from V and 0 from J, leaving 13 bases between them. CDR3 amino acids: CASSEGTAILSGANVLTF. As DNA, the CDR3 is TGTGCCAGCAGTGAAGGGACTGCCATCCTCTCTGGGGCCAACGTCCTGACTTTC.

The chain has TRBV20-1 and TRBJ1-2; D perhaps matches TRBD1 (5 bases). Germline V lookup: CDR1 DFQATT, CDR2 SNEGSKA (reference sequence). The CDR3 is made up of 11 amino acids. V was pared by 5 bases and J by 8 bases, with 12 bases between. The CDR3 region is CSAPLGHGYTF. CDR3 coding DNA: TGCAGTGCTCCACTGGGGCACGGCTACACCTTC.

The chain links TRBV4-1 to TRBJ2-2, with D perhaps given as TRBD1 or TRBD2 (5 bases each). Deletions cut 2 bases from V and 9 bases from J, with 22 bases between. Germline assignment: CDR1 MGHRA and CDR2 YSYEKL. There are 17 residues in the CDR3. As DNA, the CDR3 is TGCGCCAGCAGCCAATTGCACTCGGCAGGGACGAGATGGGAGCTGTTTTTT. It translates to CASSQLHSAGTRWELFF.

The rearrangement uses TRBV7-2 and TRBJ2-1; a possible D gene is TRBD1 (6 bases). This CDR3 has 17 amino acids. Germline V CDR1 and CDR2: SGHTA, FQGNSA. Deletions cut 4 bases from V and 7 bases from J, with 23 bases between. CDR3 in amino acids: CASSSRQDVLFLNEQFF. The CDR3 coding sequence is TGTGCCAGCAGCTCTCGACAGGACGTCCTGTTTTTGAATGAGCAGTTCTTC.

V usage is TRBV7-8 and J usage is TRBJ1-2; D possibly corresponds to TRBD1 (5 bases). This CDR3 contains 14 residues. The V end was cut by 3 bases, the J end by 0 bases, with 8 bases between. Looked up from germline, CDR1 is SGHVS and CDR2 is FQNEAQ. Here the CDR3 DNA reads TGTGCCAGCAGCTTCAGGGCAGCTAACTATGGCTACACCTTC. Its protein is CASSFRAANYGYTF. Using reference TRBV7-8 and TRBJ1-2 for the parts outside the CDR3, the full variable domain is GAGVSQSPRYKVAKRGQDVALRCDPISGHVSLFWYQQALGQGPEFLTYFQNEAQLDKSGLPSDRFFAERPEGSVSTLKIQRTQQEDSAVYLCASSFRAANYGYTFGSGTRLTVV.

The chain employs TRBV6-5 and TRBJ2-3; D perhaps matches TRBD1 (6 bases). The V end lost 6 bases, the J end lost 4 bases, and 17 bases lay between the germline ends. This CDR3 spans 15 amino acids. CDR1 is MNHEY, CDR2 SVGAGI, per germline. For the CDR3, the DNA is TGTGCCAGCAGCCAAACAGGGTCGCTAGCAGATACGCAGTATTTT. Amino acid sequence: CASSQTGSLADTQYF.

The genes are TRBV4-1 and TRBJ2-2; TRBD1 matches 8 bases. Germline V lookup: CDR1 MGHRA, CDR2 YSYEKL. This CDR3 comprises 17 residues. J lost 1 base, V lost 4 bases, and 8 bases had no gene match. In nucleotides, the CDR3 is TGCGCCAGCAGCCCCGGAGGGGGGACAGGGAACACCGGGGAGCTGTTTTTT. It translates to CASSPGGGTGNTGELFF.

The chain combines TRBV28 with TRBJ2-7; weak D call: TRBD2 (5 bases). The CDR3 has 11 amino acids. Trimming left V 7 bases short and J 5 bases short, with 9 bases between. CDR1 is MDHEN and CDR2 is SYDVKM in the germline V gene. The CDR3 here is CASKRGNEQYF. CDR3 nucleotides: TGTGCCAGCAAACGAGGGAACGAGCAGTACTTC.

The chain combines TRBV5-1 with TRBJ2-1; perhaps TRBD2 as D (6 bases). V was cut by 7 bases and J by 8 bases, with 19 bases left in between. Germline V gene lookup returns CDR1 SGHRS and CDR2 YFSETQ. This CDR3 is built from 14 residues. The CDR3 DNA follows: TGCGCCAGCTGGGAGGTGGGGGATTCGGATGAGCAGTTCTTC. Its protein is CASWEVGDSDEQFF.

Concerning this clone itself: The same CDR3 can be traced to other DNA sequences in this sample. This chain links TRBV27 with TRBJ1-5; D remains unclear. V lost 2 bases to trimming and J lost 4 bases, with 9 bases between them. The CDR3 has 14 residues. Germline V gene data show CDR1 as MNHEY and CDR2 as SMNVEV (reference sequence). As DNA, the CDR3 is TGTGCCAGCAGTTTAGTAGGAGCTAATCAGCCCCAGCATTTT. It specifies CASSLVGANQPQHF.

This sequence joins TRBV10-2 and TRBJ2-1, with D possibly TRBD2 on 5 matching bases. There are 13 residues in the CDR3. Germline V lookup: CDR1 WSHSY, CDR2 SAAADI. V was trimmed by 7 bases and J by 8 bases, leaving 15 bases between them. CDR3 nucleotide sequence: TGCGCCAGCATAGGAGGAGAAGCCGATGAGCAGTTCTTC. Amino acids: CASIGGEADEQFF.

This rearrangement joins TRBV6-5 to TRBJ2-2; TRBD1 or TRBD2 may be the D gene (5 bases each). In germline, CDR1 is MNHEY, CDR2 SVGAGI. The CDR3 has 16 residues. The V end was cut by 3 bases, the J end by 10 bases, with 21 bases between. The DNA of the CDR3 is TGTGCCAGCAGTTATCACCTTCGTGTGGGGGAAGAGGAGCTGTTTTTT. This sequence encodes CASSYHLRVGEEELFF.

This chain uses TRBV5-6 with TRBJ1-2; tentative D call: TRBD1 (5 bases). Germline V gene sequence: CDR1 SGHDT, CDR2 YYEEEE. V was pared by 6 bases and J by 4 bases, with 19 bases between. The CDR3 runs to 15 residues. CDR3 loop: CASNTWTGPLYGYTF. The CDR3 nucleotides are TGTGCCAGCAACACCTGGACGGGGCCGCTCTATGGCTACACCTTC.

The rearrangement uses TRBV9 and TRBJ1-2; D remains unclear. The CDR3 has 12 amino acids. The V and J ends lost 6 bases and 2 bases respectively, with 8 bases between them. CDR1 is SGDLS, CDR2 YYNGEE, per germline. CDR3 bases: TGTGCCAGCACTGCGGTGAACTATGGCTACACCTTC. Translating it yields CASTAVNYGYTF.

The rearrangement uses TRBV5-4 and TRBJ1-4; no definite D call. The CDR3 is 14 amino acids. The V gene lost 1 base and the J gene lost 6 bases, with 10 bases spanning the gap. From germline, CDR1 is SGHNT and CDR2 YYREEE (reference sequence). The chain's CDR3 is CASSLKEFDEKLFF. The CDR3 DNA sequence: TGTGCCAGCAGCTTGAAGGAGTTCGATGAAAAACTGTTTTTT.

This clone occurred a few times. V is TRBV4-1 and J is TRBJ2-3; D perhaps matches TRBD1 (7 bases). Germline V gene lookup returns CDR1 MGHRA and CDR2 YSYEKL. The CDR3 spans 16 residues. V shed 4 bases and J shed 1 base, with 15 bases lying between them. The CDR3 loop reads CASSRAGQSRTDTQYF. The CDR3 coding sequence is TGCGCCAGCAGCCGCGCGGGACAGTCTCGCACAGATACGCAGTATTTT.

The genes are TRBV9 and TRBJ1-2; possibly TRBD1 for D (5 bases). Germline V gene lookup returns CDR1 SGDLS and CDR2 YYNGEE. With 0 bases removed from V and 3 bases from J, the gap between germline ends came to 9 bases. CDR3 length: 14 amino acids. The chain's CDR3 is CASSVAEGYYGYTF. The CDR3 DNA reads TGTGCCAGCAGCGTAGCTGAGGGGTACTATGGCTACACCTTC. Full variable domain (rest looked up from reference TRBV9 and TRBJ1-2): DSGVTQTPKHLITATGQRVTLRCSPRSGDLSVYWYQQSLDQGLQFLIQYYNGEERAKGNILERFSAQQFPDLHSELNLSSLELGDSALYFCASSVAEGYYGYTFGSGTRLTVV.

This chain connects TRBV6-5 to TRBJ1-1; D might be TRBD1 (6 bases). The CDR3 is 16 residues long. Trimming pared 2 bases from V and 1 base from J, leaving 14 bases between. CDR1 and CDR2 from the germline V gene are MNHEY and SVGAGI. The DNA for the CDR3 is TGTGCCAGCAGTTACCACTCGGAGGGACAGAACACTGAAGCTTTCTTT. Its protein product is CASSYHSEGQNTEAFF.

The chain is built from TRBV28 and TRBJ1-5; D uncertain. Between the trimmed V and J ends, which lost 6 bases and 6 bases, there was a span of 24 bases. CDR3 size: 17 residues. From germline, CDR1 is MDHEN and CDR2 SYDVKM. In DNA, the CDR3 is TGTGCCAGCAGCCAGTTCCGATCCCCAGAGGTCCCTCAGCCCCAGCATTTT. Amino acid sequence: CASSQFRSPEVPQPQHF.

The chain has TRBV10-2 and TRBJ1-1; D call uncertain. Germline CDR1 WSHSY, CDR2 SAAADI. This CDR3 region has 14 residues. V dropped 3 bases and J dropped 4 bases, with 12 bases sitting between them. CDR3 DNA: TGCGCCAGCAGTGACAGCAGCTGGGGCACTGAAGCTTTCTTT. Amino acids: CASSDSSWGTEAFF.

The rearrangement links TRBV27 to TRBJ1-6; D is perhaps TRBD1 (6 bases). CDR3 size: 16 residues. V shed 5 bases and J shed 0 bases, with 11 bases lying between them. The germline gives CDR1 MNHEY, CDR2 SMNVEV (reference sequence). CDR3 residues: CASSPPTGSYNSPLHF. In DNA form, the CDR3 reads TGTGCCAGCAGTCCTCCGACAGGCTCCTATAATTCACCCCTCCACTTT.

The V call is TRBV11-2, the J call TRBJ2-7; 8 bases are a match to TRBD2. The CDR3 sequence is 16 residues long. The germline gives CDR1 SGHAT, CDR2 FQNNGV. V trimming: 3 bases; J trimming: 2 bases; junction bases outside the gene matches: 9. The CDR3 loop is CASSFNPGLVTYEQYF. The CDR3, as DNA: TGTGCCAGCAGCTTTAACCCGGGACTAGTCACCTACGAGCAGTACTTC.